One sample yielded the 24 T cell receptor beta chains listed below, sequenced in a study of OX40 agonist ivuxolimab in advanced cancers. Repertoires were generated with immunoSEQ multiplex PCR, while TCRdb's copy carries only in-frame clones and drops some. Of roughly 80,000 clones in the sample, 65% to 90% were seen once. The material was CD4+ or CD8+ T cells sorted from blood, obtained in a trial of the OX40 agonist ivuxolimab. These TCRs come from an adult with an advanced solid tumor such as melanoma, head and neck, liver or kidney cancer.

The table lists this clone with a few counts. This chain connects TRBV28 to TRBJ2-6, with 8 bases identical to TRBD1. The germline gives CDR1 MDHEN, CDR2 SYDVKM. The trim removed 9 bases at V and 2 bases at J, leaving 12 bases unmatched. CDR3 length: 17 amino acids. The CDR3 DNA reads TGTGCCAGAGCGACAGGGGACGTCCCTACTGGGGCCAACGTCCTGACTTTC. It translates to CARATGDVPTGANVLTF.

The chain couples TRBV15 to TRBJ1-2; D remains ambiguous. CDR3 length equals 17 residues. V shed 0 bases and J shed 8 bases, with 22 bases lying between them. In germline, CDR1 is LNHNV, CDR2 YYDKDF (reference sequence). As DNA, the CDR3 is TGTGCCACCAGCAGAGATTTTCGAGGTATAGGAATACTAGGCTACACCTTC. It encodes CATSRDFRGIGILGYTF.

This chain links TRBV14 with TRBJ1-5; no definite D call. V was shortened by 3 bases and J by 0 bases, with 12 bases between the two germline ends. Germline assignment: CDR1 SGHDN and CDR2 FVKESK. The CDR3 spans 16 residues. CDR3 sequence reads: CASSQAAGYSNQPQHF. Here the CDR3 DNA reads TGTGCCAGCAGCCAGGCGGCGGGGTATAGCAATCAGCCCCAGCATTTT.

The CDR3 sequence: CASSLAVAGQNEQYF. The CDR3 bases are TGTGCCAGCAGCTTAGCCGTTGCAGGGCAGAACGAGCAGTACTTC. V gene TRBV7-2 combines with J gene TRBJ2-7; a possible D gene is TRBD1 (5 bases). The CDR3 has 15 amino acids. The V end was cut by 0 bases, the J end by 5 bases, with 14 bases between. Germline V gene data show CDR1 as SGHTA and CDR2 as FQGNSA.

The genes are TRBV29-1 and TRBJ2-3; perhaps TRBD1 as D (6 bases). The CDR3 extends over 18 amino acids. Per the germline V gene, CDR1 is SQVTM and CDR2 is ANQGSEA. V was pared by 3 bases and J by 1 base, with 23 bases between. The CDR3 nucleotides are TGCAGCGTTGACTCCTCGGCAATAGACAGGTGGCGCACAGATACGCAGTATTTT. Its translation is CSVDSSAIDRWRTDTQYF.

This clone was observed a handful of times. The J gene is TRBJ2-2, the V gene TRBV7-3; TRBD2 might be the D (5 bases). Trimming removed 8 bases from V and 0 bases from J, with 10 bases in between. This CDR3 is 14 amino acids long. CDR1 and CDR2 (germline): SGHTA, FQGTGA. The CDR3 spells CASRKGANTGELFF. Here the CDR3 DNA reads TGTGCCAGCCGGAAGGGAGCGAACACCGGGGAGCTGTTTTTT.

V usage is TRBV7-2 and J usage is TRBJ1-2; D is unresolved. Looked up from germline, CDR1 is SGHTA and CDR2 is FQGNSA. V was clipped by 5 bases and J by 4 bases, with 17 bases between them. The CDR3 is made up of 15 amino acids. CDR3 sequence reads: CASSMTGLGFYGYTF. The CDR3 DNA follows: TGTGCCAGCAGCATGACCGGTCTTGGGTTCTATGGCTACACCTTC.

V gene TRBV6-1 combines with J gene TRBJ1-1; possibly TRBD1 for D (5 bases). Germline CDR1 MNHNS, CDR2 SASEGT. V shed 0 bases and J shed 10 bases, with 12 bases lying between them. This CDR3 comprises 13 residues. The CDR3 sequence: CASSEARGTSAFF. CDR3 bases: TGTGCCAGCAGTGAAGCGCGCGGGACTTCAGCTTTCTTT.

This clone was found once. The chain combines TRBV6-1 with TRBJ2-3; D is undetermined. CDR1 MNHNS and CDR2 SASEGT come from the germline V gene. The germline V and J ends were trimmed by 1 base and 3 bases, with 8 bases remaining between them. This CDR3 region has 14 residues. CDR3 in DNA: TGTGCCAGCAGTGAAGTGGGCCCTACAGATACGCAGTATTTT. Amino acids: CASSEVGPTDTQYF.

This clone showed up just once. This chain links TRBV12-5 with TRBJ2-1; 10 nucleotides agree with TRBD1. CDR1 is LGHNT, CDR2 FRNRAP, per germline. V lost 5 bases to trimming and J lost 6 bases; unmatched junction nucleotides: 10. The CDR3 sequence is 16 residues long. The CDR3 region is CASGGNDRGLFNEQFF. For the CDR3, the DNA is TGTGCTAGTGGTGGGAACGACAGGGGGCTGTTCAATGAGCAGTTCTTC.

The chain employs TRBV2 and TRBJ1-6; D might be TRBD1 (5 bases). Germline CDR1 reads SNHLY; CDR2 reads FYNNEI. V dropped 6 bases and J dropped 4 bases, with 13 bases sitting between them. The CDR3 has 15 residues. This CDR3 is CASRGALVYNSPLHF. In DNA form, the CDR3 reads TGTGCCAGCAGAGGGGCTCTGGTATATAATTCACCCCTCCACTTT.

The rearrangement joins TRBV14 to TRBJ1-4; perhaps TRBD1 as D (6 bases). CDR3 length equals 15 residues. Germline CDR1 is SGHDN and CDR2 is FVKESK. With 6 bases removed from V and 5 bases from J, the gap between germline ends came to 16 bases. CDR3 sequence (DNA): TGTGCCAGCAGGAAAACCGGGACAAAGAATGAAAAACTGTTTTTT. This gives the protein CASRKTGTKNEKLFF.

This chain links TRBV10-1 with TRBJ2-1, with 11 bases that match TRBD2. The J segment lost 6 bases and the V segment lost 3 bases, leaving 4 bases of the junction unmatched. This CDR3 region has 15 residues. CDR1 is WNHNN and CDR2 is SYGVQD in the germline V gene (reference sequence). The CDR3 reads CASSDGGTSGNEQFF. The CDR3, as DNA: TGCGCCAGCAGTGATGGGGGGACTAGCGGCAATGAGCAGTTCTTC.

This chain connects TRBV4-2 to TRBJ1-2; 7 bases line up with TRBD1. There are 14 residues in the CDR3. V shed 3 bases, J shed 2 bases, and the junction held 3 bases outside the gene matches. Germline values: CDR1 LGHNA, CDR2 YNFKEQ. CDR3 sequence (DNA): TGTGCCAGCAGCCACCCGGGACAGAACTATGGCTACACCTTC. Protein sequence: CASSHPGQNYGYTF.

The rearrangement links TRBV6-1 to TRBJ1-1; D might be TRBD1 (5 bases). The CDR3 length is 13 residues. The V and J ends lost 1 base and 7 bases respectively, with 10 bases between them. Germline V gene sequence: CDR1 MNHNS, CDR2 SASEGT. The CDR3 spells CASSEEWGDEAFF. The CDR3 DNA reads as TGTGCCAGCAGTGAAGAGTGGGGGGATGAAGCTTTCTTT.

The chain recombines TRBV7-3 with TRBJ2-7, with D maybe TRBD2 (5 bases). The length of the CDR3 is 15 residues. V lost 1 base, J lost 6 bases, and 16 bases lay in between. The germline V gene has CDR1 SGHTA and CDR2 FQGTGA. The CDR3 reads CASSLNPIPGSEQYF. The CDR3 DNA is TGTGCCAGCAGCTTAAATCCCATCCCGGGATCCGAGCAGTACTTC.

V and J are TRBV9 and TRBJ2-1; 13 bases map to TRBD2. The CDR3 runs 17 residues. J gave up 6 bases and V 4 bases, and 10 bases lay outside the gene matches. Germline values: CDR1 SGDLS, CDR2 YYNGEE. This chain's CDR3 is CASSSYATSGGLNEQFF. The CDR3 DNA follows: TGTGCCAGCAGCTCTTACGCGACTAGCGGGGGGCTCAATGAGCAGTTCTTC.

J is TRBJ2-5 and V is TRBV28; 10 positions match TRBD2. V lost 2 bases and J lost 5; bases outside the gene matches: 5. The CDR3 spans 15 residues. Germline-derived CDR1 and CDR2 are MDHEN and SYDVKM. The CDR3 reads CASSLATAGGETQYF. CDR3 in DNA: TGTGCCAGCAGTTTAGCCACAGCGGGGGGGGAGACCCAGTACTTC.

J is TRBJ2-5 and V is TRBV28; 12 bases align to TRBD2. Trimming cost V 6 bases and J 3 bases; bases outside gene matches: 2. Per germline, CDR1 MDHEN and CDR2 SYDVKM. The CDR3 length is 14 residues. This chain's CDR3 is CASRRLAGEETQYF. The CDR3 nucleotides are TGTGCCAGCAGGAGACTAGCGGGAGAAGAGACCCAGTACTTC.

This clone appeared once. The chain is built from TRBV5-1 and TRBJ2-6; D not certain. This CDR3 comprises 14 residues. Trimming took off 3 bases at V and 0 bases at J, with 4 bases between the two ends. Germline CDR1 and CDR2: SGHRS and YFSETQ. The CDR3 sequence is CASSSSSGANVLTF. CDR3 DNA sequence: TGCGCCAGCAGCTCGTCCTCTGGGGCCAACGTCCTGACTTTC.

This clone was seen only once. The chain uses TRBV7-6 and TRBJ2-1; 8 bases map to TRBD1. Germline CDR1 is SGHVS and CDR2 is FNYEAQ. The CDR3 contains 15 residues. Trimming cost V 4 bases and J 6 bases; bases outside gene matches: 8. CDR3 sequence: CASSSWTGKGNEQFF. DNA of the CDR3: TGTGCCAGCAGCTCCTGGACAGGGAAGGGCAATGAGCAGTTCTTC.

The genes are TRBV4-3 and TRBJ2-5; 7 bases agree with TRBD1. This CDR3 region has 14 residues. Per germline, CDR1 LGHNA and CDR2 YSLEER. The V and J ends lost 2 bases and 5 bases, in that order; junction bases with no gene match: 5. CDR3 amino acids: CASSQRTGGETQYF. In DNA form, the CDR3 reads TGCGCCAGCAGCCAACGGACAGGCGGCGAGACCCAGTACTTC.

This chain connects TRBV6-1 to TRBJ2-1; TRBD1 aligns across 8 bases. With V trimmed by 4 bases and J by 9 bases, 11 bases remained unmatched. Germline V gene sequence: CDR1 MNHNS, CDR2 SASEGT. The CDR3 spans 15 residues. CDR3 protein: CASSVPRQGISEQFF. CDR3 nucleotide sequence: TGTGCCAGCAGTGTCCCAAGACAGGGGATCAGTGAGCAGTTCTTC.

In DNA form, the CDR3 reads TGTGCCAGCTCACCCCGACTAGCGGGGGGGCCAGGTGAGCAGTTCTTC. The encoded protein is CASSPRLAGGPGEQFF. The V call is TRBV18, the J call TRBJ2-1; 14 bases are a match to TRBD2. CDR3 size: 16 residues. CDR1 and CDR2 from the germline V gene are KGHSH and LQKENI. Trimming cost V 3 bases and J 9 bases; bases outside gene matches: 7.